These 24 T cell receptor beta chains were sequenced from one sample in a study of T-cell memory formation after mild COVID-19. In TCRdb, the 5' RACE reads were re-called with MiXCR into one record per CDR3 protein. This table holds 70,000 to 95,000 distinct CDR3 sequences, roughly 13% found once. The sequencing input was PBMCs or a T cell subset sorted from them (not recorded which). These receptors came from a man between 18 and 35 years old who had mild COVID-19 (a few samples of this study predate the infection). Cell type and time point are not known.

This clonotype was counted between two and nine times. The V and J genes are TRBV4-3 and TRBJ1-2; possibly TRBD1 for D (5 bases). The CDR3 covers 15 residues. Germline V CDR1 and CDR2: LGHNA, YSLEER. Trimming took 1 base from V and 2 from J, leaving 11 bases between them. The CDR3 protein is CASSQVEGRNYGYTF. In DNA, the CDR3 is TGCGCCAGCAGCCAAGTCGAGGGGAGAAACTATGGCTACACCTTC.

CDR3 in DNA: TGTGCCAGCAGCACGACCCGGGACAGGGGCACAGATACGCAGTATTTT. This codes for CASSTTRDRGTDTQYF. This rearrangement joins TRBV7-9 to TRBJ2-3, with 9 bases that match TRBD1. The CDR3 consists of 16 residues. The J segment lost 1 base and the V segment lost 5 bases, leaving 7 bases of the junction unmatched. The germline V gene has CDR1 SEHNR and CDR2 FQNEAQ (reference sequence).

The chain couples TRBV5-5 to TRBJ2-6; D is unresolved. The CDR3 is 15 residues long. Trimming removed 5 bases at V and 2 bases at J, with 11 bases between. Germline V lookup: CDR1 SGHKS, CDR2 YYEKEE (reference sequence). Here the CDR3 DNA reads TGTGCCAGCAGTTCTTTTGAGCCTGGGGCCAACGTCCTGACTTTC. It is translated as CASSSFEPGANVLTF. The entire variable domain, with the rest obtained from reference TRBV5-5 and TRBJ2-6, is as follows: DAGVTQSPTHLIKTRGQQVTLRCSPISGHKSVSWYQQVLGQGPQFIFQYYEKEERGRGNFPDRFSARQFPNYSSELNVNALLLGDSALYLCASSSFEPGANVLTFGAGSRLTVL.

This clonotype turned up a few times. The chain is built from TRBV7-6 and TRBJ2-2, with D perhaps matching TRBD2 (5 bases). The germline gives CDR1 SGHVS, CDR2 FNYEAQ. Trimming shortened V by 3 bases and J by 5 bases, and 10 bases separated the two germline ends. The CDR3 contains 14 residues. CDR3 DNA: TGTGCCAGCAGCTTCACTAGGTTAACCGGGGAGCTGTTTTTT. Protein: CASSFTRLTGELFF. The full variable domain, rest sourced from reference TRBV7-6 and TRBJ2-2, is GAGVSQSPRYKVTKRGQDVALRCDPISGHVSLYWYRQALGQGPEFLTYFNYEAQQDKSGLPNDRFSAERPEGSISTLTIQRTEQRDSAMYRCASSFTRLTGELFFGEGSRLTVL.

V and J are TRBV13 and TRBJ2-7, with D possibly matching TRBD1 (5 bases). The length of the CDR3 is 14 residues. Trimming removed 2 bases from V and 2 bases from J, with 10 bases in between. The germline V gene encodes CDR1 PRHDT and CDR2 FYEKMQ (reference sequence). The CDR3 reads CASSLSGRAYEQYF. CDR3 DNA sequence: TGTGCCAGCAGCTTATCGGGCAGGGCCTACGAGCAGTACTTC.

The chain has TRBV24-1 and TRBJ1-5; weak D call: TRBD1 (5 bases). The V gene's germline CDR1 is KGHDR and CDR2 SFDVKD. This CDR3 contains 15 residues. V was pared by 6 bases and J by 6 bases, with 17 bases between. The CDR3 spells CATSPEGVGTQPQHF. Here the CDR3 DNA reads TGTGCCACCAGTCCGGAGGGCGTCGGGACTCAGCCCCAGCATTTT.

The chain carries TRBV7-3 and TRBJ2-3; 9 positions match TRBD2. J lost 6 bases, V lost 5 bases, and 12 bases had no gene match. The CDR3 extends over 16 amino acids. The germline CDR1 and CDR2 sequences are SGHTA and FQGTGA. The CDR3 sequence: CASSIGVAGAGDTQYF. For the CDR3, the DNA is TGTGCCAGCAGCATCGGTGTAGCGGGGGCGGGGGATACGCAGTATTTT.

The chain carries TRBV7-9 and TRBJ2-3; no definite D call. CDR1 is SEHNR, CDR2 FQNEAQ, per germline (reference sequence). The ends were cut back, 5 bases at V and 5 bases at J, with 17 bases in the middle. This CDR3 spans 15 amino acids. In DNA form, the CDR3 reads TGTGCCAGCAGCCCTCCCTTGGGCTCCGTAGATACGCAGTATTTT. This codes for CASSPPLGSVDTQYF. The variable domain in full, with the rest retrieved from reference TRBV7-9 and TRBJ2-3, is DTGVSQNPRHKITKRGQNVTFRCDPISEHNRLYWYRQTLGQGPEFLTYFQNEAQLEKSRLLSDRFSAERPKGSFSTLEIQRTEQGDSAMYLCASSPPLGSVDTQYFGPGTRLTVL.

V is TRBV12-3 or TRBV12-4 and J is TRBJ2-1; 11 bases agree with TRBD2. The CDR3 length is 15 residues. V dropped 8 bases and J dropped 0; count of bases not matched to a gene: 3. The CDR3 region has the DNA TGTGCCAGCGGCACTAGCGGGAGCTCCTACAATGAGCAGTTCTTC. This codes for CASGTSGSSYNEQFF.

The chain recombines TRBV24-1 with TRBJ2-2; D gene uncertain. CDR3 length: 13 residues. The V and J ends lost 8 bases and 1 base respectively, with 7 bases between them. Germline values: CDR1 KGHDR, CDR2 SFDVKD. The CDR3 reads CATKYGNTGELFF. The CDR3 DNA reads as TGTGCCACCAAATACGGGAACACCGGGGAGCTGTTTTTT.

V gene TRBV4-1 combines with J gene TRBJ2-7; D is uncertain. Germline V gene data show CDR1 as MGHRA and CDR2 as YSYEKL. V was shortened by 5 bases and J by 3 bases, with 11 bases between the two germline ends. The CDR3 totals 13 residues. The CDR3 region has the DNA TGCGCCAGCAGCGGAGCGTCTAGCTACGAGCAGTACTTC. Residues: CASSGASSYEQYF.

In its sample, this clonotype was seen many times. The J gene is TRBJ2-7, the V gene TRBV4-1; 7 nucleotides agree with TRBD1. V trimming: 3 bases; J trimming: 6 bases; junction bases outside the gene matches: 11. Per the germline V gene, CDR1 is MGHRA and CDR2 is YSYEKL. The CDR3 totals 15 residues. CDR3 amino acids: CASSQRGTETGEQYF. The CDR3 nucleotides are TGCGCCAGCAGCCAGCGTGGGACAGAGACAGGCGAGCAGTACTTC.

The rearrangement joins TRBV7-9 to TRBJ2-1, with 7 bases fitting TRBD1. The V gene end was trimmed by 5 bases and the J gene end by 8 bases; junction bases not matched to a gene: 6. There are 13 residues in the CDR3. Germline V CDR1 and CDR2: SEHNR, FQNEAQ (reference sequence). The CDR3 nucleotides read TGTGCCAGCAGCCCACAGGGGCCGCATGAGCAGTTCTTC. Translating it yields CASSPQGPHEQFF.

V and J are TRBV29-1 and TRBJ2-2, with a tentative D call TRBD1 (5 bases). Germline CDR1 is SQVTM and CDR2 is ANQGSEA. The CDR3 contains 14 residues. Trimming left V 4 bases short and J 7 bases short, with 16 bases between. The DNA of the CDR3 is TGCAGCGTTGCCAGGGCGAACATTAACGGGGAGCTGTTTTTT. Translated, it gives CSVARANINGELFF.

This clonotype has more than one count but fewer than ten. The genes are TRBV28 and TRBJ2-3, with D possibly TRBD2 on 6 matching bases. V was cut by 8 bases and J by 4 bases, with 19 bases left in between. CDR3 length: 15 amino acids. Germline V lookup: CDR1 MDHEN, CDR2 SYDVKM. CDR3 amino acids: CASVGTETGADTQYF. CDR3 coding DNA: TGTGCCAGCGTAGGCACGGAGACGGGGGCAGATACGCAGTATTTT.

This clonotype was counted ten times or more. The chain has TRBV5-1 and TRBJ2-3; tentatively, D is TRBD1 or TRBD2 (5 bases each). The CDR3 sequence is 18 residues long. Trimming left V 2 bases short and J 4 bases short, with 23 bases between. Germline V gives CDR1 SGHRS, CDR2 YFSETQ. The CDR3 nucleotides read TGCGCCAGCAGCTTTCGGTTTCAAGGGACCCCCGTGGCAGATACGCAGTATTTT. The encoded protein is CASSFRFQGTPVADTQYF.

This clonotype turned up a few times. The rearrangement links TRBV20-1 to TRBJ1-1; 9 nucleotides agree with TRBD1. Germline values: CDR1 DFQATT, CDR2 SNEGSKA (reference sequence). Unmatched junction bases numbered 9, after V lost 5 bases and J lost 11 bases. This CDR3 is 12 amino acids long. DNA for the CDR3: TGCAGTGCTTCTACAGGGGGCTTTGGGGCTTTCTTT. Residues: CSASTGGFGAFF.

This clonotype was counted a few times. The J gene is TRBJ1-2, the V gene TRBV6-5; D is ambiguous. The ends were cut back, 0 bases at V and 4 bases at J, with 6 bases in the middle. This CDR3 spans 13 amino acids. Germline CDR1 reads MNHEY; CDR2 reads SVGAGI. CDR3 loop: CASSYSQGYGYTF. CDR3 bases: TGTGCCAGCAGTTACTCGCAAGGCTATGGCTACACCTTC.

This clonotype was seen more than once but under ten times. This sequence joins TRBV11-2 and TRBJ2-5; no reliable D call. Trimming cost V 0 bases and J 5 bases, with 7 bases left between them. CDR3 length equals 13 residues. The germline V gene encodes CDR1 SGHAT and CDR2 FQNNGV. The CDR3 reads CASSLESWETQYF. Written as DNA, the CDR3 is TGTGCCAGCAGCTTAGAGTCATGGGAGACCCAGTACTTC. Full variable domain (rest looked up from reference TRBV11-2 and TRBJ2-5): EAGVAQSPRYKIIEKRQSVAFWCNPISGHATLYWYQQILGQGPKLLIQFQNNGVVDDSQLPKDRFSAERLKGVDSTLKIQPAKLEDSAVYLCASSLESWETQYFGPGTRLLVL.

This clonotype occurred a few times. In DNA, the CDR3 is TGTGCCAGCACCGGACTCGGACAGCCCAATGAGCAGTTCTTC. The encoded protein is CASTGLGQPNEQFF. The rearrangement joins TRBV11-2 to TRBJ2-1, with D maybe TRBD1 (6 bases). Germline assignment: CDR1 SGHAT and CDR2 FQNNGV. The V gene lost 7 bases and the J gene lost 6 bases, with 16 bases spanning the gap. This CDR3 is built from 14 residues.

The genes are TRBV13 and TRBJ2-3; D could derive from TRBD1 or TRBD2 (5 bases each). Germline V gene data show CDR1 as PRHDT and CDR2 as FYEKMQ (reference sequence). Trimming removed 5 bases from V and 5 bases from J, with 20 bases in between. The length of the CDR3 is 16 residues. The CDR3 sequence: CASSQRDGQVGDTQYF. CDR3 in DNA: TGTGCCAGCAGCCAACGGGACGGCCAAGTGGGAGATACGCAGTATTTT.

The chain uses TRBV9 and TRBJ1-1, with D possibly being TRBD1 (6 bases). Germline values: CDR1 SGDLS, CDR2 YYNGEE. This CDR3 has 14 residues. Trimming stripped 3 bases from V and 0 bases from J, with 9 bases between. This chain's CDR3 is CASSAGQLNTEAFF. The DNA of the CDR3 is TGTGCCAGCAGCGCCGGACAGTTGAACACTGAAGCTTTCTTT.

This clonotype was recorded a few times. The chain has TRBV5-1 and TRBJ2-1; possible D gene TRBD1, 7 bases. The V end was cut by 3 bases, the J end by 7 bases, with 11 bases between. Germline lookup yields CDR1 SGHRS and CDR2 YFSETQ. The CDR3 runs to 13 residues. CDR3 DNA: TGCGCCAGCAGCTGGAGGGACAGAAATGAGCAGTTCTTC. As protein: CASSWRDRNEQFF.

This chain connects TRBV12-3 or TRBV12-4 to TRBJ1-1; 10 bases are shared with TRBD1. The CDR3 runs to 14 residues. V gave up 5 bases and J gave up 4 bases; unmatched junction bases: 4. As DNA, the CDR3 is TGTGCCAGCAGTGTGACAGGGGGCGGCACTGAAGCTTTCTTT. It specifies CASSVTGGGTEAFF.